This TCR beta chain was obtained from a study of shared clonotypes between healthy human individuals. In the study overall: CD4 naive and memory got three plates each, CD8 naive two, CD8 memory one.

Measured with immunoSEQ multiplex PCR; TCRdb has only the in-frame clones, and not every one. The table shows about 1 million clones, with under 80% occurring only once. This clone was counted once. Trimming pared 4 bases from V and 4 bases from J, leaving 10 bases between. The V gene's germline CDR1 is MNHNS and CDR2 SASEGT. This CDR3 comprises 13 residues. This sequence was found in a man aged 18 to 29 in good health. The specimen sequenced was memory CD4+ T cells sorted from blood. Subset described: CD45RA-negative fraction. The rearrangement joins TRBV6-1 to TRBJ1-1, with D perhaps matching TRBD1 (5 bases). CDR3 sequence reads: CASSATGGTEAFF. The CDR3 DNA reads as TGTGCCAGCAGTGCTACGGGGGGCACTGAAGCTTTCTTT.